The rows below give T cell receptor beta chains drawn from one sample of a study of shared clonotypes between healthy human individuals. Assay: immunoSEQ multiplex PCR; the TCRdb copy retains only in-frame clones and omits some. Of over a million clones detected, roughly 96% appear once; the ten largest clones hold roughly 1.2%. Sequencing was done on a sample of naive CD4+ T cells sorted from blood. The receptor source for this set is a man aged 25-40 years in good health. Both conserved end residues are part of each CDR3. The D gene is left open where the match is weak. Size is omitted from some rows. Given values are once, few, many or a class for expanded clones.

v_gene	abundance	j_gene	len	d_gene	CDR3nt	CDR3aa
TRBV28	.	TRBJ1-2	13	.	TGTGCCAGCAGTTTTAACGGGAACTATGGCTACACCTTC	CASSFNGNYGYTF
TRBV27	.	TRBJ2-1	16	.	TGTGCCAGCAGTTTATTAGGGGAGGCCTCCTACAATGAGCAGTTCTTC	CASSLLGEASYNEQFF
TRBV9	.	TRBJ1-1	13	TRBD1	TGTGCCAGCAGCACAGGACAGGGAACTGAAGCTTTCTTT	CASSTGQGTEAFF
TRBV7-9	.	TRBJ2-7	11	.	TGTGCCAGCAGCGCCCGGGCGGCCCAGTACTTC	CASSARAAQYF
TRBV15	.	TRBJ1-5	18	TRBD1	TGTGCCACCAGCAGAGATCTCCCGGACAGGGGAAGCAATCAGCCCCAGCATTTT	CATSRDLPDRGSNQPQHF
TRBV18	.	TRBJ2-7	14	.	TGTGCCAGCTCACCCGCTTCGGCCCCCTACGAGCAGTACTTC	CASSPASAPYEQYF
TRBV2	.	TRBJ1-1	19	.	TGTGCCAGCAGTGAACTGTCGGGGGGCCGCAAATTAAGTAACACTGAAGCTTTCTTT	CASSELSGGRKLSNTEAFF
TRBV20-1	.	TRBJ1-3	11	.	TGCAGCCCTGACAGGGGAAACACCATATATTTT	CSPDRGNTIYF
TRBV28	.	TRBJ2-3	19	TRBD2	TGTGCCAGCAGTTTAGGGGGACTAGCGGGAGCCCGACGGGCAGATACGCAGTATTTT	CASSLGGLAGARRADTQYF
TRBV28	.	TRBJ2-1	16	.	TGTGCCAGCAGTCCAACACAGGGAATCCCCTACAATGAGCAGTTCTTC	CASSPTQGIPYNEQFF
TRBV9	few	TRBJ2-1	14	.	TGTGCCAGCAGCGTCGGGAGCTCCTACAATGAGCAGTTCTTC	CASSVGSSYNEQFF
TRBV7-2	.	TRBJ2-5	15	.	TGTGCCAGCAGCTTATATTGGAAGGCACGGGAGACCCAGTACTTC	CASSLYWKARETQYF
TRBV10-3	.	TRBJ2-3	14	.	TGTGCCATCAGTGAGTGGCAGGGTACAGATACGCAGTATTTT	CAISEWQGTDTQYF
TRBV7-8	.	TRBJ2-7	15	.	TGTGCCAGCAGCTTAAGGAGTAACCCCCCAGGGGAGCAGTACTTC	CASSLRSNPPGEQYF
TRBV5-5	.	TRBJ2-7	14	.	TGTGCCAGCAGCTTTGGCGGTGCCTCCTACGAGCAGTACTTC	CASSFGGASYEQYF
TRBV7-2	.	TRBJ1-5	15	.	TGTGCCAGCAGCCCTTCTAGGGGGGCAAGGCAGCCCCAGCATTTT	CASSPSRGARQPQHF
TRBV10-2	.	TRBJ1-5	14	.	TGCGCCAGTGCTGACAGGTCTAACAATCAGCCCCAGCATTTT	CASADRSNNQPQHF
TRBV11-2	.	TRBJ1-3	14	.	TGTGCCAGCAGCTTTTCGGGTAATGGAAACACCATATATTTT	CASSFSGNGNTIYF
TRBV27	.	TRBJ2-2	17	TRBD1	TGTGCCAGCAGGCCCTCCGGGACAGGGGCGAACACCGGGGAGCTGTTTTTT	CASRPSGTGANTGELFF
TRBV7-2	.	TRBJ2-4	13	.	TGTGCCAGCAGCTCAAACACCCAGGGCATTCAGTACTTC	CASSSNTQGIQYF
TRBV10-3	.	TRBJ2-3	16	TRBD1	TGTGCCATCAGTGACTACGGGACAGGGGCTGGAGATACGCAGTATTTT	CAISDYGTGAGDTQYF
TRBV2	.	TRBJ2-1	20	TRBD2	TGTGCCAGCAGGATGAGATCACTAGCGGGAGCCCTCCCCTCCTACAATGAGCAGTTCTTC	CASRMRSLAGALPSYNEQFF
TRBV6-6	.	TRBJ2-3	14	TRBD1	TGTGCCAGCAGTTACCCGGGGACAGATCAGACGCAGTATTTT	CASSYPGTDQTQYF
TRBV6-5	.	TRBJ1-4	15	.	TGTGCCAACCTTGACGGGGAATTAGGGTTTGAAAAACTGTTTTTT	CANLDGELGFEKLFF
TRBV6-6	.	TRBJ2-7	14	.	TGTGCCAGCACCCCCGGAGGGCAGGGGGACGAGCAGTACTTC	CASTPGGQGDEQYF
TRBV5-5	.	TRBJ2-7	13	.	TGTGCCAGCAGCTTTCCTGGGATCGGGAGTAAGTACTTC	CASSFPGIGSKYF
TRBV7-8	once	TRBJ2-7	19	.	TGTGCCAGCAGCTCGCCCTGGGGGGATGGGACAGACTTCTCCTACGAGCAGTACTTC	CASSSPWGDGTDFSYEQYF
TRBV27	.	TRBJ1-1	13	.	TGTGCCAGCAGTCCAACTAGAGGGTCTGAAGCTTTCTTT	CASSPTRGSEAFF
TRBV4-1	.	TRBJ2-4	15	.	TGCGCCAGCAGCCAACTACCCGTAGCCAAAAACATTCAGTACTTC	CASSQLPVAKNIQYF
TRBV7-8	.	TRBJ2-7	15	.	TGTGCCAGCAGCTTATTAGCAGGGCAGCCCTACGAGCAGTACTTC	CASSLLAGQPYEQYF
TRBV11-2	.	TRBJ2-7	15	.	TGTGCCAGCAGCTCAGTTCGGGGGGCCTCCTACGAGCAGTACTTC	CASSSVRGASYEQYF
TRBV28	.	TRBJ2-6	16	.	TGTGCCAGCAGTTCCCCCGGGACATCTGGGGCCAACGTCCTGACTTTC	CASSSPGTSGANVLTF
TRBV28	.	TRBJ2-7	14	TRBD2	TGTGCCAGCAGTTTAGCGGGAGTGTGGTACGAGCAGTACTTC	CASSLAGVWYEQYF
TRBV7-9	once	TRBJ2-1	19	TRBD2	TGTGCCAGCAGCTTATCGGGCGGGAGTACTTTTATTTCCTACAATGAGCAGTTCTTC	CASSLSGGSTFISYNEQFF
TRBV7-2	once	TRBJ2-2	14	.	TGTGCCAGCAGCCCGTGGACAAACACCGGGGAGCTGTTTTTT	CASSPWTNTGELFF
TRBV7-9	.	TRBJ2-3	13	.	TGTGCCAGCAGCTTAGCGGGAGAGGATACGCAGTATTTT	CASSLAGEDTQYF
TRBV7-2	.	TRBJ2-5	15	TRBD1	TGTGCCAGCAGCTTAGGCCCAGGGGGTGGGGAGACCCAGTACTTC	CASSLGPGGGETQYF
TRBV18	.	TRBJ1-4	15	.	TGTGCCAGCTCACCACTGGGTAGCGGTAATGAAAAACTGTTTTTT	CASSPLGSGNEKLFF
TRBV5-8	once	TRBJ2-4	18	TRBD2	TGTGCCAGCAGCACACCGGGGGGAAACTCCCTAGCCAAAAACATTCAGTACTTC	CASSTPGGNSLAKNIQYF
TRBV29-1	.	TRBJ2-7	13	TRBD2	TGCAGCGTTGAAGTAGCGGGAGAGAGCGAGCAGTACTTC	CSVEVAGESEQYF
TRBV18	.	TRBJ2-5	13	.	TGTGCCAGCTCACCAGGGGGGAGAGAGACCCAGTACTTC	CASSPGGRETQYF
TRBV18	.	TRBJ2-1	14	TRBD2	TGTGCCAGCTCACAGTCGGGGGGGTACAATGAGCAGTTCTTC	CASSQSGGYNEQFF
TRBV5-4	.	TRBJ2-6	16	.	TGTGCCAGCAGCTCCTGGTGGAGGTCTGGGGCCAACGTCCTGACTTTC	CASSSWWRSGANVLTF
TRBV6-6	.	TRBJ1-2	13	TRBD1	TGTGCCAGCAGACTACAGGGGGACTATGGCTACACCTTC	CASRLQGDYGYTF
TRBV25-1	.	TRBJ2-2	16	.	TGTGCCAGCAGTGAAGCGGGGACGGCCAATGGAGGGGAGCTGTTTTTT	CASSEAGTANGGELFF
TRBV5-4	.	TRBJ1-2	14	TRBD1	TGTGCCAGCAGCCGGACAGGGCTGACCTATGGCTACACCTTC	CASSRTGLTYGYTF
TRBV18	.	TRBJ1-3	15	.	TGTGCCAGCTCACCACCGAACAGGCCAAGAAACACCATATATTTT	CASSPPNRPRNTIYF
TRBV7-2	.	TRBJ1-1	17	.	TGTGCCAGCAGCTTAGTAGGGTCCCCGGGCATGAACACTGAAGCTTTCTTT	CASSLVGSPGMNTEAFF